This TCR beta chain was obtained from a study of OX40 agonist ivuxolimab in advanced cancers. With respect to the entire study: Ivuxolimab was a fully human IgG2 agonistic monoclonal antibody targeting the costimulatory receptor OX40 (CD134). Intravenous ivuxolimab was administered to patients every 2 weeks at six dose levels: 0.01, 0.1, 0.3, 1.5, 3 and 10 mg/kg. Of the 52 patients in dose escalation, some 20 had hepatocellular carcinoma, some 15 had melanoma, 9 had renal cell carcinoma and 9 had head and neck cancer. In the dose-escalation cohort, 82.7% of patients were male, and the mean age was around 65 years with a range of roughly 20 to 80. Prior anti-PD-1, anti-PD-L1 or anti-CTLA-4 therapy was permitted, and checkpoint inhibitors had been received by approximately 39% of dose-escalation patients. Three dose-escalation patients achieved partial responses, one with hepatocellular carcinoma and two with cutaneous melanoma. Peripheral TCRbeta sequencing aimed to test whether ivuxolimab altered TCR sequence diversity and caused clonal T-cell expansion. The paper covers the monotherapy dose-escalation part of the phase I ivuxolimab trial, which included N ≈ 50 patients. What the study reported, not specific to this receptor: After ivuxolimab, more expanded clones were found on average in CD8+ T cells than in CD4+ T cells. At doses of 0.1 to 3.0 mg/kg, clonal expansion of both CD4+ and CD8+ blood T cells was observed from baseline to week 6. Which antigens the clonally expanded peripheral T cells were specific for was not determined. Partial responders in the 0.1-3.0 mg/kg groups had among the lowest normalized peripheral clonal expansion, especially among CD8+ T cells. Low levels of normalized T-cell clonal expansion were also seen in some patients who did not respond.

Patients with a history of autoimmune disease or receiving systemic immunosuppression were excluded from the trial. Peripheral blood for TCR sequencing was collected from all dose cohorts at baseline, on cycle 4 day 1, and on cycle 7 day 1. Samples came from an open-label, multicenter, first-in-human phase I dose-escalation trial of ivuxolimab. The trial enrolled adults with locally advanced or metastatic head and neck squamous cell, hepatocellular, melanoma or renal cell carcinoma. Before TCR sequencing, CD4+ and CD8+ T cells were separately sorted from peripheral blood. Looking up the germline V gene (reference sequence) yields CDR1 LNHDA and CDR2 SQIVND. Measured from the cysteine to the phenylalanine, the CDR3 is 15 residues long. Only the CDR3 region is kept as DNA, spanning 45 bases read in frame from base 1. Trimming removed 4 bases from V and 7 bases from J; the gene matches leave 11 bases unexplained.

For sequencing of the TCRbeta CDR3 region, genomic DNA was extracted from the sorted cells. The immunoSEQ Assay was used to sequence the TCRbeta CDR3 regions. TCRdb obtained this table from immuneACCESS and retained in-frame rearrangements with V and J assigned. These tables miss some clones; where compared with another copy, unresolved V genes account for less than half of the shortfall, and the remainder is unexplained. This sample has about 89,000 clones in its table, and approximately 90% of those were observed once. 0.25% to 0.3% of the sample comes from the top ten. Notes on this clone: Its antigen is not yet known. No base quality values were provided; no much bigger clone lies one nucleotide off.

This specimen consisted of CD4+ or CD8+ T cells sorted from blood, obtained in a trial of the OX40 agonist ivuxolimab. The receptor was isolated from an adult with an advanced solid tumor such as melanoma, head and neck, liver or kidney cancer. The sequence is built from TRBV19 and TRBJ1-1, with TRBD1 identical over 8 junction bases. The bases read TGTGCCAGTAGTAGAGGACAGGGCCGGGGGAGTGAAGCTTTCTTT. It is translated as CASSRGQGRGSEAFF.